This T cell receptor (beta chain) came from a study of blood T cell repertoires in COVID-19. About the study: COVID-19 samples from acute and convalescent phases originated in the United States, Italy and Spain.

As handled by the study authors: Amplification of reference gene primers was used by the study to estimate nucleated cell counts. Some clones are missing from TCRdb's copy, which holds only in-frame ones; the method was immunoSEQ multiplex PCR. That table supplies the V and J calls and clone size; D and trimming were determined from the DNA. The table includes fewer than 75,000 clones, more than 70% detected once. V was pared by 6 bases and J by 5 bases, with 10 bases between. Germline lookup yields CDR1 SNHLY and CDR2 FYNNEI. The CDR3 has 12 amino acids. The chain has TRBV2 and TRBJ1-1; possible D gene TRBD1, 6 bases. Sequenced: peripheral blood. The sequence was collected from a man in his forties or fifties with active COVID-19. CDR3 region: CASRVQGTEAFF. The CDR3 DNA reads TGTGCCAGCAGGGTACAGGGTACTGAAGCTTTCTTT.